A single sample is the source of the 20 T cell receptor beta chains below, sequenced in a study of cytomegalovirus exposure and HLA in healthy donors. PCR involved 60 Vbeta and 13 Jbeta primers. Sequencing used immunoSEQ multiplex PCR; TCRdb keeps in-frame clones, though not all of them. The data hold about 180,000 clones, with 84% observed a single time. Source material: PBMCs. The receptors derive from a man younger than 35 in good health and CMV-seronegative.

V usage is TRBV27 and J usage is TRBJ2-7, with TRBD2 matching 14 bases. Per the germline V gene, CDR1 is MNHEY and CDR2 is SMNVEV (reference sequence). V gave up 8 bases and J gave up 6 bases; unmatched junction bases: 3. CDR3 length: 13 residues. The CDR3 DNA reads TGTGCCAGCGGACTAGCGGGAGGACTCGAGCAGTACTTC. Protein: CASGLAGGLEQYF.

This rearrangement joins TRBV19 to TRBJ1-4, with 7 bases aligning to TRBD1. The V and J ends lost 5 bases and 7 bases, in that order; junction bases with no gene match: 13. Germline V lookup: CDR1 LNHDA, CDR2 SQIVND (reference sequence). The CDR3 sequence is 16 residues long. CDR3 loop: CASSPYRQGGFEKLFF. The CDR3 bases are TGTGCCAGTAGTCCATACCGACAGGGAGGCTTTGAAAAACTGTTTTTT.

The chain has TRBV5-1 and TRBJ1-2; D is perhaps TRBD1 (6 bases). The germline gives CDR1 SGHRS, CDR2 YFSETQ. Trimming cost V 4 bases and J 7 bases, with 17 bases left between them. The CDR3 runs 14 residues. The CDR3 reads CASSATQGPPGYTF. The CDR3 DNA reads TGCGCCAGCAGCGCCACACAGGGCCCTCCTGGCTACACCTTC.

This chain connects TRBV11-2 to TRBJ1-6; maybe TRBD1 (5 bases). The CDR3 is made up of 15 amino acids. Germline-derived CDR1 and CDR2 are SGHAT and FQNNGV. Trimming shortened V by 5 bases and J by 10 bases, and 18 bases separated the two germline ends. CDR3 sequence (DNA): TGTGCCAGCAGCATAACAGGTCCTCGGGGGTCACCCCTCCACTTT. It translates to CASSITGPRGSPLHF.

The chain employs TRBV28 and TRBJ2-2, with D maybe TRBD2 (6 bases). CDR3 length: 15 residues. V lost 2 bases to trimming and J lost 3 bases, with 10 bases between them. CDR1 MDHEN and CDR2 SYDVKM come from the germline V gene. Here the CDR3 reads CASSLRRDYTGELFF. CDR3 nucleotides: TGTGCCAGCAGTTTAAGGCGGGACTACACCGGGGAGCTGTTTTTT.

CDR3 amino acids: CASSLPGGFEQFF. The CDR3 DNA reads as TGTGCCAGCAGCTTGCCAGGGGGATTCGAGCAGTTCTTC. This chain joins TRBV5-6 and TRBJ2-1, with TRBD1 matching 7 bases. There are 13 residues in the CDR3. V was clipped by 1 base and J by 10 bases; unmatched bases: 5. The germline V gene has CDR1 SGHDT and CDR2 YYEEEE.

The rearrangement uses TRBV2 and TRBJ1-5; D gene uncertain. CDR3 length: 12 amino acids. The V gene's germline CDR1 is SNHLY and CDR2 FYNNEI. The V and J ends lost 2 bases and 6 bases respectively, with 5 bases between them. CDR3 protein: CASSESGQPQHF. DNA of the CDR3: TGTGCCAGCAGTGAATCGGGTCAGCCCCAGCATTTT. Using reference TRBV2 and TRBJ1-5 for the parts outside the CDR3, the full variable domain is EPEVTQTPSHQVTQMGQEVILRCVPISNHLYFYWYRQILGQKVEFLVSFYNNEISEKSEIFDDQFSVERPDGSNFTLKIRSTKLEDSAMYFCASSESGQPQHFGDGTRLSIL.

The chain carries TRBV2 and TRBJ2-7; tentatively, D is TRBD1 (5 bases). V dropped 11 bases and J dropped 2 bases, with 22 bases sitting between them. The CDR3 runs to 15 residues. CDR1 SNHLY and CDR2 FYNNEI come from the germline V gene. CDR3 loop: CAAGITGTGTYEQYF. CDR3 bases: TGTGCCGCAGGCATCACAGGAACTGGAACCTACGAGCAGTACTTC.

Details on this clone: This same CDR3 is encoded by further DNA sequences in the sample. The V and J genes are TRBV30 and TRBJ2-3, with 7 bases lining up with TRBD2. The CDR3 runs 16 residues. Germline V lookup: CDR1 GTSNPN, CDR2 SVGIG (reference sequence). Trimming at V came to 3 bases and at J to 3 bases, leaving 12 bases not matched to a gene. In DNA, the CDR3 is TGTGCCTGGAGACTAATAACTAGCGTCAGTACAGATACGCAGTATTTT. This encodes CAWRLITSVSTDTQYF.

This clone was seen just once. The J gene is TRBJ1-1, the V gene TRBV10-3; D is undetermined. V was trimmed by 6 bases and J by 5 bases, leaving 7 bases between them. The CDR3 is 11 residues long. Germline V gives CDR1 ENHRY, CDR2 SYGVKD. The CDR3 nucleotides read TGTGCCATCAGCCCGGGGACTGAAGCTTTCTTT. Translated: CAISPGTEAFF.

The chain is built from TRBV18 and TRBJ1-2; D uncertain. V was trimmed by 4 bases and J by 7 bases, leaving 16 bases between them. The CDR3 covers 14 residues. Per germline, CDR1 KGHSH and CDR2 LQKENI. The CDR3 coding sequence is TGTGCCAGCTCACTCGATCGCCAGGATTCTGGCTACACCTTC. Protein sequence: CASSLDRQDSGYTF.

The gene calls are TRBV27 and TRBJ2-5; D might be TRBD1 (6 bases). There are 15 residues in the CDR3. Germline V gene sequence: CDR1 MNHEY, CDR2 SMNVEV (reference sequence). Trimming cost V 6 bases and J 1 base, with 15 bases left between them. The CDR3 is CASSPGQSPQETQYF. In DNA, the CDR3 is TGTGCCAGCAGCCCTGGACAGTCACCCCAAGAGACCCAGTACTTC.

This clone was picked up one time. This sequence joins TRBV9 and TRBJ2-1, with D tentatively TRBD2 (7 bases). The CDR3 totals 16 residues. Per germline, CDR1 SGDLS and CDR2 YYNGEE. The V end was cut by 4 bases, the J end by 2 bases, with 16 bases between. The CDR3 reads CASSPRGGLTYNEQFF. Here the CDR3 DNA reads TGTGCCAGCAGCCCAAGGGGGGGGCTAACCTACAATGAGCAGTTCTTC.

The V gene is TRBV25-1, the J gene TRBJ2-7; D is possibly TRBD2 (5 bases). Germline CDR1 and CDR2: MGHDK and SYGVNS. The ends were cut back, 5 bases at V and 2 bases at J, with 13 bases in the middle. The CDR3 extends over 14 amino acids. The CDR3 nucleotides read TGTGCCAGCAGTTCCGGACGGGAAACCTACGAGCAGTACTTC. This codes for CASSSGRETYEQYF.

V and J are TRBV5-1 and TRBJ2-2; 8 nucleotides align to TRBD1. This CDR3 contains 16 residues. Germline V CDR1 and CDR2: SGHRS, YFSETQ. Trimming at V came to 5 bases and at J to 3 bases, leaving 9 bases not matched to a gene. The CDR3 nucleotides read TGCGCCAGCAGTCCCCCGGGACAGGTTTACACCGGGGAGCTGTTTTTT. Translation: CASSPPGQVYTGELFF.

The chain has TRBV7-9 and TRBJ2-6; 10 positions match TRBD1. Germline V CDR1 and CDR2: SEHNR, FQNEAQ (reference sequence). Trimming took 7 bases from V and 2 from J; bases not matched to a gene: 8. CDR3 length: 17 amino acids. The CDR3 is CASKIDRGQTGANVLTF. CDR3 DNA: TGTGCCAGCAAAATCGACAGGGGGCAAACTGGGGCCAACGTCCTGACTTTC.

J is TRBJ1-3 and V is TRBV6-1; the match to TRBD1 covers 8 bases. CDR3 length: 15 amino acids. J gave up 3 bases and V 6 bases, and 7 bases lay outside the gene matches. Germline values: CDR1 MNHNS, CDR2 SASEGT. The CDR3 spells CASRPGQGSGNTIYF. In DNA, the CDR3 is TGTGCCAGCAGGCCCGGACAGGGTAGTGGAAACACCATATATTTT.

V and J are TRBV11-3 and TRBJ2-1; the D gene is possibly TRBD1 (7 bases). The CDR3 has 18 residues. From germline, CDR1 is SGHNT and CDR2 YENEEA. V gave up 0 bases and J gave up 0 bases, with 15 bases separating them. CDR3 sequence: CASSLDQGGTSSYNEQFF. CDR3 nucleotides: TGTGCCAGCAGCTTAGACCAGGGGGGAACTAGCTCCTACAATGAGCAGTTCTTC.

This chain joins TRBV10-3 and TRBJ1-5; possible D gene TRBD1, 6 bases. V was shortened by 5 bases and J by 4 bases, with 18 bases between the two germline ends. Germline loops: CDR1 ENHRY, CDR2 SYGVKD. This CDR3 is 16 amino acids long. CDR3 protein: CAISPQGRGPNQPQHF. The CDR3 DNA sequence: TGTGCCATCAGTCCACAGGGTAGGGGACCGAATCAGCCCCAGCATTTT.

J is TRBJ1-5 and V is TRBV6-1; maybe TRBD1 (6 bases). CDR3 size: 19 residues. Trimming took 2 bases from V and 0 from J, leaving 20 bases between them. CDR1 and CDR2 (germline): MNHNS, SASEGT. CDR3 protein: CASSENEVGALFSNQPQHF. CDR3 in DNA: TGTGCCAGCAGTGAAAATGAAGTGGGGGCCTTATTTAGCAATCAGCCCCAGCATTTT.